This T cell receptor beta chain was sequenced in a study of response to subunit inactivated influenza vaccine. Each CDR3 protein gets one entry after TCRdb re-called the RT-PCR reads with MiXCR. The sample lists more than 450,000 distinct CDR3 sequences; 6% to 9% were seen once. A remark on this clonotype: Antigen specificity is unknown.

CDR1 is MNHNS, CDR2 SASEGT, per germline. J lost 1 base, V lost 8 bases, and 7 bases had no gene match. The length of the CDR3 is 14 residues. Findings of the study overall: The authors suggested that every seasonal influenza vaccination recruits few new T cells.

V gene TRBV6-1 combines with J gene TRBJ2-7, with 8 positions matching TRBD2. The origin of this receptor is a man in his fifties or sixties who received an inactivated influenza vaccine. The sample was PBMCs from blood, taken 23 to 25 months after vaccination. CDR3 sequence (DNA): TGTGCCAGCGGGTCGACGGGAGGGTCCTACGAGCAGTACTTC. It encodes CASGSTGGSYEQYF.